Below are 17 T cell receptor beta chains sequenced from a single sample in a study of CD8 T cells in ankylosing spondylitis. Overall study findings and caveats: Ankylosing spondylitis blood seemed to carry a telltale TCR beta motif made of fewer than 10 highly homologous variants.

Their specific antigens are unknown. TCRdb passed the 5' RACE reads through MiXCR, listing each CDR3 protein once. Of more than 600,000 distinct CDR3 sequences listed, about 20% are singletons. The sample was blood, either unsorted or a sorted T cell fraction (not recorded which). These receptor sequences come from a male donor with ankylosing spondylitis.

This chain uses TRBV7-9 with TRBJ2-5; D is unresolved. The CDR3 contains 12 residues. Trimming removed 7 bases from V and 5 bases from J, with 11 bases in between. In germline, CDR1 is SEHNR, CDR2 FQNEAQ (reference sequence). CDR3 nucleotides: TGTGCCAGCAACCCCCCCGTGGAGACCCAGTACTTC. It codes for CASNPPVETQYF.

This clonotype was observed a few times. CDR3 nucleotides: TGTGCCAGCAGTTTAGGGTCTAGCGGGGGCCACGAGCAGTACTTC. Translation gives CASSLGSSGGHEQYF. The genes are TRBV12-3 or TRBV12-4 and TRBJ2-7; 10 nucleotides match TRBD2. This CDR3 region has 15 residues. The V gene end was trimmed by 1 base and the J gene end by 5 bases; junction bases not matched to a gene: 5.

Only a few counts were recorded for this clonotype. This chain joins TRBV12-3 or TRBV12-4 and TRBJ2-1, with D perhaps matching TRBD2 (7 bases). V gave up 6 bases and J gave up 9 bases, with 15 bases separating them. CDR3 size: 13 residues. CDR3: CASSPGGRTEQFF. CDR3 DNA: TGTGCCAGCAGCCCCGGGGGGCGGACTGAGCAGTTCTTC.

The chain couples TRBV20-1 to TRBJ1-1; TRBD1 agrees at 8 bases. The V gene's germline CDR1 is DFQATT and CDR2 SNEGSKA (reference sequence). The trim removed 4 bases at V and 5 bases at J, leaving 6 bases unmatched. The CDR3 extends over 13 amino acids. This CDR3 is CSAKGQGGTEAFF. CDR3 nucleotide sequence: TGCAGTGCTAAAGGACAGGGAGGGACTGAAGCTTTCTTT.

The chain carries TRBV10-3 and TRBJ2-3; D unclear. V lost 3 bases and J 6 bases, leaving 19 bases between the germline ends. Germline V gene sequence: CDR1 ENHRY, CDR2 SYGVKD. This CDR3 comprises 16 residues. The CDR3 DNA is TGTGCCATCAGTGATTTCGAGGAGCCCCTACAGGATACGCAGTATTTT. Residues: CAISDFEEPLQDTQYF.

The CDR3 sequence: CASSLGIAEPTDTQYF. The CDR3 DNA sequence: TGTGCCAGCAGCTTAGGGATAGCGGAGCCCACAGATACGCAGTATTTT. The V call is TRBV7-8, the J call TRBJ2-3; maybe TRBD2 (6 bases). Trimming took 1 base from V and 2 from J, leaving 13 bases between them. CDR1 is SGHVS and CDR2 is FQNEAQ in the germline V gene. The CDR3 contains 16 residues.

The V call is TRBV10-3, the J call TRBJ2-1; D is uncertain. Trimming pared 2 bases from V and 9 bases from J, leaving 8 bases between. This CDR3 spans 12 amino acids. The V gene's germline CDR1 is ENHRY and CDR2 SYGVKD. The chain's CDR3 is CAISEGRPEQFF. The CDR3 nucleotides are TGTGCCATCAGTGAGGGGCGCCCTGAGCAGTTCTTC.

The rearrangement uses TRBV10-1 and TRBJ2-7; TRBD1 might be the D (5 bases). Per germline, CDR1 WNHNN and CDR2 SYGVQD (reference sequence). Trimming removed 4 bases at V and 0 bases at J, with 10 bases between. The CDR3 has 14 amino acids. CDR3 loop: CASSGAGYSYEQYF. CDR3 bases: TGCGCCAGCAGTGGAGCAGGGTACTCCTACGAGCAGTACTTC.

The chain recombines TRBV7-3 with TRBJ2-3; 9 positions agree with TRBD2. Germline CDR1 is SGHTA and CDR2 is FQGTGA. With V trimmed by 5 bases and J by 6 bases, 12 bases remained unmatched. This CDR3 spans 16 amino acids. CDR3 nucleotides: TGTGCCAGCAGCGCTCACCTGGCGGGAGGGCTGGATACGCAGTATTTT. Amino acids: CASSAHLAGGLDTQYF. The complete variable domain, with remaining parts taken from reference TRBV7-3 and TRBJ2-3, reads GAGVSQTPSNKVTEKGKYVELRCDPISGHTALYWYRQSLGQGPEFLIYFQGTGAADDSGLPNDRFFAVRPEGSVSTLKIQRTERGDSAVYLCASSAHLAGGLDTQYFGPGTRLTVL.

This clonotype was found a few times. The chain uses TRBV29-1 and TRBJ2-5; a possible D gene is TRBD2 (6 bases). Per the germline V gene, CDR1 is SQVTM and CDR2 is ANQGSEA. The CDR3 has 16 residues. Trimming took off 4 bases at V and 1 base at J, with 19 bases between the two ends. The DNA of the CDR3 is TGCAGCGTTGCCCCAATCTCTTTAGCGGCCCAAGAGACCCAGTACTTC. Its protein product is CSVAPISLAAQETQYF.

The chain uses TRBV20-1 and TRBJ2-2, with D hard to call. Deletions cut 2 bases from V and 4 bases from J, with 14 bases between. Germline V lookup: CDR1 DFQATT, CDR2 SNEGSKA (reference sequence). The CDR3 runs 15 residues. CDR3 in amino acids: CSARNLAEPTGELFF. CDR3 in DNA: TGCAGTGCTAGAAATTTGGCAGAACCCACCGGGGAGCTGTTTTTT.

V gene TRBV20-1 combines with J gene TRBJ2-1; D is possibly TRBD2 (6 bases). Looked up from germline, CDR1 is DFQATT and CDR2 is SNEGSKA (reference sequence). The CDR3 totals 17 residues. The ends were cut back, 1 base at V and 4 bases at J, with 20 bases in the middle. The CDR3 here is CSARGVVAGTPYNEQFF. For the CDR3, the DNA is TGCAGTGCTAGAGGGGTTGTTGCGGGGACGCCGTACAATGAGCAGTTCTTC.

In this sample, this clonotype turned up a few times. J is TRBJ2-6 and V is TRBV20-1; 8 bases line up with TRBD2. V shed 1 base, J shed 0 bases, and the junction held 5 bases outside the gene matches. The germline V gene has CDR1 DFQATT and CDR2 SNEGSKA (reference sequence). CDR3 length: 17 amino acids. The CDR3 is CSARGLAYLSGANVLTF. Here the CDR3 DNA reads TGCAGTGCTAGAGGACTAGCGTACCTCTCTGGGGCCAACGTCCTGACTTTC.

The chain carries TRBV24-1 and TRBJ2-3, with 7 bases fitting TRBD2. This CDR3 is built from 16 residues. Germline trimming cut 3 bases from V and 2 bases from J; bases unmatched to any gene: 7. Germline CDR1 reads KGHDR; CDR2 reads SFDVKD. In DNA form, the CDR3 reads TGTGCCACCAGTGATCCGGCGGGGGACTCCACAGATACGCAGTATTTT. It codes for CATSDPAGDSTDTQYF.

V is TRBV12-3 or TRBV12-4 and J is TRBJ2-1; tentative D call: TRBD2 (6 bases). The CDR3 spans 14 residues. Trimming took off 2 bases at V and 14 bases at J, with 19 bases between the two ends. The chain's CDR3 is CASSLSGRRREEFF. The CDR3, as DNA: TGTGCCAGCAGTTTAAGTGGCAGACGAAGGGAGGAGTTCTTC.

The V call is TRBV11-3, the J call TRBJ1-2; 8 nucleotides align to TRBD1. There are 17 residues in the CDR3. The V gene end was trimmed by 0 bases and the J gene end by 7 bases; junction bases not matched to a gene: 13. Per the germline V gene, CDR1 is SGHNT and CDR2 is YENEEA. CDR3 amino acids: CASSLDGPTGALGGYTF. As DNA, the CDR3 is TGTGCCAGCAGCTTAGATGGACCGACAGGGGCCTTGGGTGGCTACACCTTC. The full variable domain, rest sourced from reference TRBV11-3 and TRBJ1-2, is EAGVVQSPRYKIIEKKQPVAFWCNPISGHNTLYWYLQNLGQGPELLIRYENEEAVDDSQLPKDRFSAERLKGVDSTLKIQPAELGDSAVYLCASSLDGPTGALGGYTFGSGTRLTVV.

This clonotype has a handful of counts. V gene TRBV24-1 combines with J gene TRBJ1-5; tentative D call: TRBD1 (6 bases). Germline CDR1 is KGHDR and CDR2 is SFDVKD. V shed 2 bases and J shed 10 bases, with 17 bases lying between them. The CDR3 length is 15 residues. The CDR3, as DNA: TGTGCCACCAGTGATTCCCGGGACACGAGTCGTCCCCAGCATTTT. It translates to CATSDSRDTSRPQHF.